The 14 T cell receptor beta chains below come from one sample, sequenced in a study of beta chain features in type 1 diabetes. As every portion of the isolated RNA was reverse transcribed, the sequencing read expressed TCRB transcripts. The data were produced by immunoSEQ multiplex PCR, yet TCRdb's version contains in-frame clones alone and is incomplete. The sample has almost 350,000 clones; 7% to 9% are singletons. Sample: central memory CD4+ T cells from blood. These receptors were collected from a young woman in good health.

This clone turned up a few times. The V and J genes are TRBV6-5 and TRBJ2-2; 7 bases map to TRBD2. V dropped 8 bases and J dropped 0; count of bases not matched to a gene: 6. The CDR3 consists of 15 residues. Germline V gene sequence: CDR1 MNHEY, CDR2 SVGAGI. CDR3 bases: TGTGCCAGCGGGAGGGGCTCCGCGAACACCGGGGAGCTGTTTTTT. It codes for CASGRGSANTGELFF.

The chain links TRBV13 to TRBJ2-3, with D hard to call. Trimming took off 0 bases at V and 1 base at J, with 2 bases between the two ends. The CDR3 is 13 residues long. In germline, CDR1 is PRHDT, CDR2 FYEKMQ (reference sequence). The CDR3 DNA follows: TGTGCCAGCAGCTTAGGTCGCACAGATACGCAGTATTTT. This sequence encodes CASSLGRTDTQYF. The full variable domain, its missing parts supplied by reference TRBV13 and TRBJ2-3, is AAGVIQSPRHLIKEKRETATLKCYPIPRHDTVYWYQQGPGQDPQFLISFYEKMQSDKGSIPDRFSAQQFSDYHSELNMSSLELGDSALYFCASSLGRTDTQYFGPGTRLTVL.

The V call is TRBV29-1, the J call TRBJ2-7; possible D gene TRBD1, 5 bases. Trimming pared 6 bases from V and 2 bases from J, leaving 11 bases between. This CDR3 is built from 12 residues. CDR1 SQVTM and CDR2 ANQGSEA come from the germline V gene. Here the CDR3 DNA reads TGCAGCGTAGCGACAGCAGCCTACGAGCAGTACTTC. Protein sequence: CSVATAAYEQYF.

This clone was observed many times. This same CDR3 is encoded by further DNA sequences in the sample. This chain links TRBV7-2 with TRBJ2-1, with unresolved D. The germline V gene encodes CDR1 SGHTA and CDR2 FQGNSA. This CDR3 comprises 13 residues. V dropped 4 bases and J dropped 5 bases, with 9 bases sitting between them. The CDR3 sequence: CASSSRTHNEQFF. For the CDR3, the DNA is TGTGCCAGCAGCTCCCGGACCCACAATGAGCAGTTCTTC.

The CDR3 sequence: CASRGLAGEYTGELFF. CDR3 nucleotide sequence: TGTGCCAGCAGGGGACTAGCGGGAGAGTACACCGGGGAGCTGTTTTTT. The V and J genes are TRBV2 and TRBJ2-2; 14 nucleotides align to TRBD2. CDR3 size: 16 residues. V was pared by 6 bases and J by 3 bases, with 3 bases of the junction left unmatched. Germline V CDR1 and CDR2: SNHLY, FYNNEI.

The chain recombines TRBV18 with TRBJ2-2, with 9 bases lining up with TRBD2. This CDR3 region has 15 residues. Germline lookup yields CDR1 KGHSH and CDR2 LQKENI. Trimming took 1 base from V and 7 from J; bases not matched to a gene: 4. CDR3 residues: CASSPLAGVVGELFF. The CDR3 region has the DNA TGTGCCAGCTCACCACTAGCGGGAGTTGTCGGGGAGCTGTTTTTT.

V gene TRBV6-5 combines with J gene TRBJ2-3; the D gene is possibly TRBD1 (5 bases). V was clipped by 2 bases and J by 4 bases, with 16 bases between them. Germline lookup yields CDR1 MNHEY and CDR2 SVGAGI. This CDR3 has 16 amino acids. Here the CDR3 reads CASSYTPHRSSDTQYF. Here the CDR3 DNA reads TGTGCCAGCAGTTACACCCCCCACAGGAGCTCAGATACGCAGTATTTT.

CDR3 bases: TGTGCCAGTAGTATAAGTCTTCGCGGGACTAGCGGGAGGTACAATGAGCAGTTCTTC. It codes for CASSISLRGTSGRYNEQFF. V and J are TRBV19 and TRBJ2-1; 15 bases are a match to TRBD2. This CDR3 has 19 residues. With V trimmed by 2 bases and J by 4 bases, 9 bases remained unmatched. Germline V CDR1 and CDR2: LNHDA, SQIVND (reference sequence).

This clone was observed a handful of times. This chain links TRBV7-8 with TRBJ2-7, with 13 positions matching TRBD2. The CDR3 consists of 15 residues. With V trimmed by 5 bases and J by 3 bases, 4 bases remained unmatched. Germline V CDR1 and CDR2: SGHVS, FQNEAQ. CDR3 sequence: CASSHRLAGGYEQYF. DNA for the CDR3: TGTGCCAGCAGCCATCGACTAGCGGGAGGCTACGAGCAGTACTTC.

The V and J genes are TRBV9 and TRBJ2-6, with D maybe TRBD1 (6 bases). Germline assignment: CDR1 SGDLS and CDR2 YYNGEE. V dropped 3 bases and J dropped 5 bases, with 15 bases sitting between them. CDR3 length: 16 amino acids. Here the CDR3 DNA reads TGTGCCAGCAGCGAAACGGAGACAGGATGGGCCAACGTCCTGACTTTC. Protein: CASSETETGWANVLTF.

This clone was recorded a few times. This chain joins TRBV15 and TRBJ2-1; unclear D gene. This CDR3 region has 15 residues. CDR1 is LNHNV, CDR2 YYDKDF, per germline (reference sequence). V lost 0 bases, J lost 2 bases, and 8 bases lay in between. The CDR3 sequence is CATSRDRYAYNEQFF. CDR3 DNA: TGTGCCACCAGCAGAGATAGGTATGCCTACAATGAGCAGTTCTTC. Full variable domain (remainder filled in from reference TRBV15 and TRBJ2-1): DAMVIQNPRYQVTQFGKPVTLSCSQTLNHNVMYWYQQKSSQAPKLLFHYYDKDFNNEADTPDNFQSRRPNTSFCFLDIRSPGLGDTAMYLCATSRDRYAYNEQFFGPGTRLTVL.

V usage is TRBV29-1 and J usage is TRBJ2-6; D ambiguous. This CDR3 region has 14 residues. V lost 3 bases, J lost 0 bases, and 6 bases lay in between. Per germline, CDR1 SQVTM and CDR2 ANQGSEA. In DNA, the CDR3 is TGCAGCGTTGATCAGAGCTCTGGGGCCAACGTCCTGACTTTC. As protein: CSVDQSSGANVLTF. Full variable domain (remainder filled in from reference TRBV29-1 and TRBJ2-6): SAVISQKPSRDICQRGTSLTIQCQVDSQVTMMFWYRQQPGQSLTLIATANQGSEATYESGFVIDKFPISRPNLTFSTLTVSNMSPEDSSIYLCSVDQSSGANVLTFGAGSRLTVL.

This clone was detected only a few times. This CDR3 reads CASSFDSQETQYF. For the CDR3, the DNA is TGTGCCAGCAGCTTCGACAGTCAAGAGACCCAGTACTTC. The chain has TRBV6-5 and TRBJ2-5, with a weak D call TRBD1 (5 bases). Germline values: CDR1 MNHEY, CDR2 SVGAGI. Trimming shortened V by 6 bases and J by 2 bases, and 10 bases separated the two germline ends. The CDR3 runs to 13 residues.

V usage is TRBV6-1 and J usage is TRBJ2-3; 7 bases are a match to TRBD2. The junction had 7 bases not matched to a gene; V was cut back by 2 bases and J by 8 bases. Germline lookup yields CDR1 MNHNS and CDR2 SASEGT. CDR3 length: 14 amino acids. The CDR3 nucleotides are TGTGCCAGCAGTGAATGGGGCGGGAGAAGTACGCAGTATTTT. Residues: CASSEWGGRSTQYF.